This passage covers 19 T cell receptor beta chains from one sample sequenced in a study of graft-versus-host responses after intestinal transplantation. The method was immunoSEQ multiplex PCR; TCRdb's version includes in-frame clones alone and lacks a portion of them. The sample consists of 70,000 to 80,000 clones, 80% to 95% of them appearing once. These TCRs' antigens remain unknown. The sample here was unstimulated CD8+ T cells sorted from spleen or lymph node cells, taken before intestinal transplant. The receptors originated from a human donor who received an intestinal transplant.

The chain joins TRBV6-1 to TRBJ2-7; 9 bases are shared with TRBD1. V lost 2 bases to trimming and J lost 3 bases; unmatched junction nucleotides: 8. This CDR3 contains 16 residues. The germline CDR1 and CDR2 sequences are MNHNS and SASEGT. In DNA form, the CDR3 reads TGTGCCAGCAGTGAAACGACCGGGACAGGGAACTACGAGCAGTACTTC. Translation: CASSETTGTGNYEQYF.

The chain couples TRBV10-3 to TRBJ1-2; perhaps TRBD1 as D (6 bases). The CDR3 has 16 residues. V gave up 2 bases and J gave up 0 bases, with 13 bases separating them. Germline V gives CDR1 ENHRY, CDR2 SYGVKD. CDR3 region: CAISEAKQGANYGYTF. For the CDR3, the DNA is TGTGCCATCAGTGAGGCAAAACAGGGAGCTAACTATGGCTACACCTTC.

The chain links TRBV7-9 to TRBJ2-7, with TRBD1 matching 7 bases. There are 14 residues in the CDR3. Trimming took 5 bases from V and 2 from J; bases not matched to a gene: 6. The germline CDR1 and CDR2 sequences are SEHNR and FQNEAQ (reference sequence). CDR3 amino acids: CASSAEDRTYEQYF. In DNA, the CDR3 is TGTGCCAGCAGCGCAGAGGACAGGACCTACGAGCAGTACTTC.

The rearrangement uses TRBV28 and TRBJ1-5, with D possibly TRBD1 on 6 matching bases. Trimming removed 8 bases from V and 4 bases from J, with 24 bases in between. The CDR3 totals 17 residues. Germline V CDR1 and CDR2: MDHEN, SYDVKM. The CDR3 protein is CASGTPRQELENQPQHF. The CDR3 nucleotides read TGTGCCAGCGGTACCCCGAGACAGGAACTTGAAAATCAGCCCCAGCATTTT.

The chain is built from TRBV7-9 and TRBJ1-2; 10 bases line up with TRBD1. Germline V gene sequence: CDR1 SEHNR, CDR2 FQNEAQ (reference sequence). Trimming took 5 bases from V and 3 from J; bases not matched to a gene: 6. This CDR3 is 15 amino acids long. The CDR3 loop reads CASSPGTGADYGYTF. CDR3 sequence (DNA): TGTGCCAGCAGCCCCGGGACAGGGGCGGACTATGGCTACACCTTC.

V is TRBV7-8 and J is TRBJ1-4; TRBD1 aligns across 8 bases. After removal of 5 bases from V and 7 bases from J, the junction contained 6 bases not matched to a gene. The CDR3 is 14 amino acids. Germline V CDR1 and CDR2: SGHVS, FQNEAQ. CDR3 sequence reads: CASSLRQGSEKLFF. The DNA for the CDR3 is TGTGCCAGCAGCCTAAGACAGGGGAGTGAAAAACTGTTTTTT.

This clone was detected only a few times. This chain uses TRBV5-1 with TRBJ1-6, with a tentative D call TRBD1 (5 bases). CDR3 length: 12 amino acids. CDR1 is SGHRS, CDR2 YFSETQ, per germline. The V gene lost 7 bases and the J gene lost 8 bases, with 10 bases spanning the gap. CDR3 nucleotide sequence: TGCGCCAGCCGGGGGATGGATTCACCCCTCCACTTT. This encodes CASRGMDSPLHF.

The V gene is TRBV9, the J gene TRBJ2-1; 11 nucleotides match TRBD2. This CDR3 has 16 amino acids. The V and J ends lost 3 bases and 5 bases, in that order; junction bases with no gene match: 7. From germline, CDR1 is SGDLS and CDR2 YYNGEE. DNA of the CDR3: TGTGCCAGCAGCGGGGTAGCGGGGGGGCTCGACAATGAGCAGTTCTTC. It codes for CASSGVAGGLDNEQFF.

The gene calls are TRBV13 and TRBJ2-7, with D perhaps matching TRBD1 (6 bases). V gave up 5 bases and J gave up 0 bases, with 14 bases separating them. The germline gives CDR1 PRHDT, CDR2 FYEKMQ (reference sequence). The CDR3 runs to 15 residues. The DNA for the CDR3 is TGTGCCAGCAGCGAAACAGGGAAGGTCTCCTACGAGCAGTACTTC. Translated, it gives CASSETGKVSYEQYF.

CDR3 bases: TGTGCCAGCAGCACCATCCAGTACGGCTACACCTTC. Encoded protein: CASSTIQYGYTF. The chain joins TRBV7-9 to TRBJ1-2; no clear D. Germline V gene lookup returns CDR1 SEHNR and CDR2 FQNEAQ (reference sequence). This CDR3 has 12 residues. V was trimmed by 5 bases and J by 8 bases, leaving 12 bases between them.

Here the CDR3 reads CASSALLQVSNQPQHF. The CDR3 DNA follows: TGTGCCAGCAGTGCTCTTTTGCAGGTTAGCAATCAGCCCCAGCATTTT. The chain links TRBV6-1 to TRBJ1-5, with no clear D. The CDR3 covers 16 residues. The germline V and J ends were trimmed by 4 bases and 0 bases, with 13 bases remaining between them. Germline CDR1 is MNHNS and CDR2 is SASEGT.

The rearrangement links TRBV5-1 to TRBJ1-2, with 7 positions matching TRBD1. With V trimmed by 7 bases and J by 2 bases, 11 bases remained unmatched. The CDR3 spans 15 residues. CDR1 is SGHRS and CDR2 is YFSETQ in the germline V gene. The CDR3 coding sequence is TGCGCCAGCGGCCTTGACAGGGCCTCCAACTATGGCTACACCTTC. Translated: CASGLDRASNYGYTF.

V is TRBV9 and J is TRBJ2-5; D gene unclear. The CDR3 has 11 amino acids. Germline V gene data show CDR1 as SGDLS and CDR2 as YYNGEE. V lost 0 bases and J lost 5, with 2 bases in between. The CDR3 nucleotides are TGTGCCAGCAGCGTAGCTGAGACCCAGTACTTC. This gives the protein CASSVAETQYF.

The J gene is TRBJ1-1, the V gene TRBV6-1; tentative D call: TRBD1 (5 bases). Per the germline V gene, CDR1 is MNHNS and CDR2 is SASEGT. The CDR3 runs 13 residues. The V and J ends lost 4 bases and 8 bases respectively, with 14 bases between them. The CDR3 is CASSANLGAEAFF. CDR3 bases: TGTGCCAGCAGTGCAAACCTAGGGGCAGAAGCTTTCTTT.

The chain is built from TRBV19 and TRBJ2-7, with 9 bases aligning to TRBD1. Trimming at V came to 6 bases and at J to 7 bases, leaving 13 bases not matched to a gene. Per the germline V gene, CDR1 is LNHDA and CDR2 is SQIVND (reference sequence). The CDR3 has 15 amino acids. The CDR3 coding sequence is TGTGCCAGTAGCCGGACAGGGGAAATTTCGCGGGAGCAGTACTTC. Its protein product is CASSRTGEISREQYF.

This chain links TRBV7-3 with TRBJ2-3, with 9 bases matching TRBD2. The CDR3 consists of 16 residues. Germline assignment: CDR1 SGHTA and CDR2 FQGTGA. Trimming removed 3 bases from V and 0 bases from J; junction bases left unmatched: 4. Here the CDR3 DNA reads TGTGCCAGCAGCTTGGGTAGCGGGGGTAGCACAGATACGCAGTATTTT. Translation gives CASSLGSGGSTDTQYF.

This chain links TRBV6-1 with TRBJ2-7; 7 nucleotides line up with TRBD2. The CDR3 covers 14 residues. The V gene's germline CDR1 is MNHNS and CDR2 SASEGT. The junction had 5 bases not matched to a gene; V was cut back by 2 bases and J by 4 bases. The CDR3 spells CASSELAAGYEQYF. DNA for the CDR3: TGTGCCAGCAGTGAACTAGCGGCTGGGTACGAGCAGTACTTC.

This chain uses TRBV6-6 with TRBJ2-7, with D tentatively TRBD1 (6 bases). CDR1 and CDR2 (germline): MNHNY, SVGAGI (reference sequence). The CDR3 is 16 residues long. The V gene lost 0 bases and the J gene lost 0 bases, with 12 bases spanning the gap. The CDR3 region is CASSYSGQGLSYEQYF. The CDR3 region has the DNA TGTGCCAGCAGTTACTCGGGGCAGGGGCTCTCCTACGAGCAGTACTTC.

The V gene is TRBV11-2, the J gene TRBJ2-4, with TRBD1 matching 9 bases. CDR1 is SGHAT and CDR2 is FQNNGV in the germline V gene. V trimming: 5 bases; J trimming: 5 bases; junction bases outside the gene matches: 13. The CDR3 covers 17 residues. The CDR3 here is CASSTTGGASSQNIQYF. Here the CDR3 DNA reads TGTGCCAGCAGCACCACAGGGGGCGCGAGCTCCCAAAACATTCAGTACTTC.